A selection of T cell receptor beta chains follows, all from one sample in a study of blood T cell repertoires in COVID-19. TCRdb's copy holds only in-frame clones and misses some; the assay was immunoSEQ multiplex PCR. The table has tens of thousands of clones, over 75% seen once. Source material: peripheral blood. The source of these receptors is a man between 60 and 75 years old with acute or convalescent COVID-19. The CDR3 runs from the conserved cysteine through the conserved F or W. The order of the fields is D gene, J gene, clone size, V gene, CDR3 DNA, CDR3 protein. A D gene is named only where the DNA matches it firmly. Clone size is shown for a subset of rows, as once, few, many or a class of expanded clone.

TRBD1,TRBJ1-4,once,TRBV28,TGTGCCAGCAGTTTAGGACGGTCCCTGTCCCGGGACAGGGTCAGTTGGAAAAAACTGTTTTTT,CASSLGRSLSRDRVSWKKLFF
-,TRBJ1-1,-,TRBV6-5,TGTGCCAGCTTGGTGGCAGGGTGGCCTGAAGCTTTCTTT,CASLVAGWPEAFF
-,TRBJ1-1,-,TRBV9,TGTGCCAGCAGCCAACCCATAGACGCAGGGAATAATAACACTGAAGCTTTCTTT,CASSQPIDAGNNNTEAFF
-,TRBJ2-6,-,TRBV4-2,TGTGCCAGCAGCCTGGGCACTGGGGCCAACGTCCTGACTTTC,CASSLGTGANVLTF
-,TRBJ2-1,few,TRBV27,TGTGCCAGCAGACCTCGGGGGAGCCCTTTCCTCGTCAAGCAGTTCTTC,CASRPRGSPFLVKQFF
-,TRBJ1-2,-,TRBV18,TGTGCCAGCTCACCCACTAGTTCCGGCTACACCTTC,CASSPTSSGYTF
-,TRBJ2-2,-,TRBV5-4,TGTGCCAGCAGCCTGACTAGGAACGGGGAGCTGTTTTTT,CASSLTRNGELFF
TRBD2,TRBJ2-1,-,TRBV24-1,TGTGCCACCAGTGCCGTAGCGGGAGGAGGGCCTAATGAGCAGTTCTTC,CATSAVAGGGPNEQFF
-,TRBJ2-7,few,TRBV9,TGTGCCAGCAGCGTAGGGCACACGGGCTACGAGCAGTACTTC,CASSVGHTGYEQYF
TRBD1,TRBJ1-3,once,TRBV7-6,TGTGCCAGCAGCTTAGCAGGAGGACAGGGAGGTGGAAACACCATATATTTT,CASSLAGGQGGGNTIYF
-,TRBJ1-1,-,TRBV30,TGTGCCTGGAGCCTTAGACTGATGATGAACACTGAAGCTTTCTTT,CAWSLRLMMNTEAFF
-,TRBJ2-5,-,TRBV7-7,TGTGCTAGCAGCTTAAGGGGGGGGGTAGCGGAGACCCAGTACTTC,CASSLRGGVAETQYF
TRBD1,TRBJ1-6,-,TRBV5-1,TGCGCCAGCGGAGGGGACAGGGATTCACCCCTCCACTTT,CASGGDRDSPLHF
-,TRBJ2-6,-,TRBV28,TGTGCCAGCAGTTGGACAGCCTCTGGGGCCAACGTCCTGACTTTC,CASSWTASGANVLTF
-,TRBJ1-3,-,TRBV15,TGTGCCACCAGCAGAGATCAAGCGATCTCTGGAAACACCATATATTTT,CATSRDQAISGNTIYF
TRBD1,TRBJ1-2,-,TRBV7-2,TGTGCCAGCAGCTCGAGGGACAGGGCCTACTATGGCTACACCTTC,CASSSRDRAYYGYTF
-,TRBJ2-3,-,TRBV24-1,TGTGCCACCAGTGATTTGAGGCGAGGCCGCACAGATACGCAGTATTTT,CATSDLRRGRTDTQYF
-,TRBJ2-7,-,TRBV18,TGTGCCAGCTCACTAGGGGCACTCTACGAGCAGTACTTC,CASSLGALYEQYF
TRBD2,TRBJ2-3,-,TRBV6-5,TGTGCCAGCACGCCGACTAGCGGGACCCCAGATACGCAGTATTTT,CASTPTSGTPDTQYF
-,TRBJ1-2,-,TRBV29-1,TGCAGCGTTGTTGAAGGGGATGGCTACACCTTC,CSVVEGDGYTF
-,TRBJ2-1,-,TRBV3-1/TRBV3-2,TGTGCCAGCAGCCAACCCAGCGCCTCCTACAATGAGCAGTTCTTC,CASSQPSASYNEQFF
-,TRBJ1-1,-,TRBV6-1,TGTGCCAGCAGTGAAATCGGCGGGAACACTGAAGCTTTCTTT,CASSEIGGNTEAFF
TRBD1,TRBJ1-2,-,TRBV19,TGTGCCAGTAGGAGGGACAGGGCTAACTATGGCTACACCTTC,CASRRDRANYGYTF
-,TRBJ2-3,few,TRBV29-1,TGCAGCGTTGGGGCTTCTTCGGATACGCAGTATTTT,CSVGASSDTQYF
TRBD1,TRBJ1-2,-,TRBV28,TGTGCCAGCAGTCGGACAGGGATTAACTATGGCTACACCTTC,CASSRTGINYGYTF
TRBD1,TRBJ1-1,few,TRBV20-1,TGCAGTGCAACCGACAGGGTTCGAGCTTTCTTT,CSATDRVRAFF
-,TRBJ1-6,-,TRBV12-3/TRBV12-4,TGTGCCAGCAGGGCCGAAACCAATTCACCCCTCCACTTT,CASRAETNSPLHF
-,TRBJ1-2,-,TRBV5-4,TGTGCCAGCAGCTTGGCCCGAGGGCTCGACTATGGCTACACCTTC,CASSLARGLDYGYTF
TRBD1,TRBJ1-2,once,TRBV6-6,TGTGCCGCTAGTCAGACAGGGAACTATGGCTACACCTTC,CAASQTGNYGYTF
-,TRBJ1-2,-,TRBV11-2,TGTGCCAGCAGCTTAAAAGCCACCTTAAACTATGGCTACACCTTC,CASSLKATLNYGYTF
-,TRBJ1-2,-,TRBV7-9,TGTGCCAGCAGCTTAGGGCAGGGAAGGAACTATGGCTACACCTTC,CASSLGQGRNYGYTF
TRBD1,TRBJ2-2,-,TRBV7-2,TGTGCCTCCAGGGGGCAGAATATGAACACCGGGGAGCTGTTTTTT,CASRGQNMNTGELFF